Listed here are 14 T cell receptor beta chains from one sample, sequenced in a study of T cell changes during pregnancy in multiple sclerosis. The assay was immunoSEQ multiplex PCR, and TCRdb's table has in-frame clones only and misses some. This table holds around 72,000 clones, about 89% found once. The sequencing used CD4+ T cells from peripheral blood mononuclear cells, collected before pregnancy. The receptor set was obtained from a female donor with multiple sclerosis, enrolled in a pregnancy study.

This chain uses TRBV19 with TRBJ1-3, with D uncertain. Germline loops: CDR1 LNHDA, CDR2 SQIVND (reference sequence). CDR3 length: 16 residues. V lost 3 bases, J lost 0 bases, and 12 bases lay in between. CDR3 sequence: CASSIGLGSSGNTIYF. CDR3 in DNA: TGTGCCAGTAGTATCGGCTTGGGGAGCTCTGGAAACACCATATATTTT.

CDR3: CSVAKGVRGNYGYTF. CDR3 nucleotides: TGCAGCGTTGCGAAGGGCGTCAGGGGGAACTATGGCTACACCTTC. The rearrangement joins TRBV29-1 to TRBJ1-2, with 7 bases fitting TRBD1. The germline CDR1 and CDR2 sequences are SQVTM and ANQGSEA. V shed 4 bases, J shed 2 bases, and the junction held 10 bases outside the gene matches. The CDR3 loop spans 15 amino acids.

In this sample, this clone turned up once. One junction end does not reproduce the germline sequence, and a read error may be involved. This rearrangement joins TRBV5-1 to TRBJ2-7; 7 bases line up with TRBD1. The V gene's germline CDR1 is SGHRS and CDR2 YFSETQ. The CDR3 runs to 12 residues. CDR3 loop: CASSLEGQLADF. The CDR3 region has the DNA TGCGCCAGCAGCTTGGAGGGACAGCTCGCGGACTTC.

The V gene is TRBV18, the J gene TRBJ1-2, with D possibly TRBD1 on 6 matching bases. The CDR3 covers 13 residues. Trimming cost V 3 bases and J 6 bases, with 11 bases left between them. Germline-derived CDR1 and CDR2 are KGHSH and LQKENI. Written as DNA, the CDR3 is TGTGCCAGCTCACCTGGAGGGGGGGATGGCTACACCTTC. It yields the protein CASSPGGGDGYTF.

This clone occurred once. The chain has TRBV18 and TRBJ2-5; TRBD1 aligns across 12 bases. With 4 bases clipped from V and 4 bases from J, the junction kept 1 base outside the gene matches. The length of the CDR3 is 14 residues. Germline V gives CDR1 KGHSH, CDR2 LQKENI. CDR3 residues: CASSRDRGRETQYF. The CDR3 bases are TGTGCCAGCTCACGGGACAGGGGGCGAGAGACCCAGTACTTC.

The rearrangement joins TRBV5-1 to TRBJ2-7, with 13 bases matching TRBD2. With 4 bases clipped from V and 2 bases from J, the junction kept 6 bases outside the gene matches. The CDR3 consists of 16 residues. Germline assignment: CDR1 SGHRS and CDR2 YFSETQ. As DNA, the CDR3 is TGCGCCAGCAGCCCAGGGACTAGCGGGGAGACCTACGAGCAGTACTTC. This gives the protein CASSPGTSGETYEQYF. The whole variable domain, filled in from reference TRBV5-1 and TRBJ2-7, reads KAGVTQTPRYLIKTRGQQVTLSCSPISGHRSVSWYQQTPGQGLQFLFEYFSETQRNKGNFPGRFSGRQFSNSRSEMNVSTLELGDSALYLCASSPGTSGETYEQYFGPGTRLTVT.

The rearrangement uses TRBV7-7 and TRBJ2-7; 8 bases align to TRBD2. V was clipped by 5 bases and J by 2 bases; unmatched bases: 20. There are 19 residues in the CDR3. Germline V gene lookup returns CDR1 SSHAT and CDR2 FNYEAQ (reference sequence). The CDR3, as DNA: TGTGCCAGCAGCCTAGGCAGGGGTAGCGGGGCCATCCTTCCCTACGAGCAGTACTTC. Its protein product is CASSLGRGSGAILPYEQYF.

The V and J genes are TRBV7-2 and TRBJ1-5, with D possibly matching TRBD1 (6 bases). Looked up from germline, CDR1 is SGHTA and CDR2 is FQGNSA. CDR3 length equals 12 residues. Trimming cost V 5 bases and J 7 bases, with 9 bases left between them. The CDR3 DNA sequence: TGTGCCAGCAGCCGCGACAGGCAGCCCCAGCATTTT. It yields the protein CASSRDRQPQHF.

V usage is TRBV7-8 and J usage is TRBJ2-4; 7 positions match TRBD1. J was trimmed by 3 bases and V by 1 base; bases with no gene match: 9. The CDR3 is made up of 17 amino acids. CDR1 SGHVS and CDR2 FQNEAQ come from the germline V gene. This CDR3 reads CASSLGWTGTDKNIQYF. Here the CDR3 DNA reads TGTGCCAGCAGCTTAGGATGGACAGGCACGGACAAAAACATTCAGTACTTC.

The chain combines TRBV5-6 with TRBJ1-4; 9 positions match TRBD1. The germline gives CDR1 SGHDT, CDR2 YYEEEE. The CDR3 contains 16 residues. The junction had 7 bases not matched to a gene; V was cut back by 4 bases and J by 3 bases. The CDR3 DNA is TGTGCCAGCAGCCTCAACAGGGGGCATTCTAATGAAAAACTGTTTTTT. This gives the protein CASSLNRGHSNEKLFF.

V and J are TRBV15 and TRBJ2-5; D is perhaps TRBD1 (6 bases). Between the trimmed V and J ends, which lost 3 bases and 7 bases, there was a span of 9 bases. CDR3 size: 12 residues. CDR1 LNHNV and CDR2 YYDKDF come from the germline V gene (reference sequence). CDR3 sequence (DNA): TGTGCCACCAGCAGGCAGGGGAGGACCCAGTACTTC. It encodes CATSRQGRTQYF.

The chain couples TRBV28 to TRBJ1-2; D is possibly TRBD1 (6 bases). Germline-derived CDR1 and CDR2 are MDHEN and SYDVKM. The CDR3 totals 13 residues. V was shortened by 8 bases and J by 8 bases, with 18 bases between the two germline ends. CDR3 in DNA: TGTGCCAGCTTCTCCCCAGGGGAAAGAGGCTACACCTTC. Protein product: CASFSPGERGYTF.

The rearrangement uses TRBV6-5 and TRBJ2-7; 7 bases agree with TRBD1. The CDR3 totals 13 residues. Germline V lookup: CDR1 MNHEY, CDR2 SVGAGI. The junction had 8 bases not matched to a gene; V was cut back by 6 bases and J by 6 bases. The CDR3 DNA reads TGTGCCAGCAGCGACAGGGCCTCGGGCGAGCAGTACTTC. This codes for CASSDRASGEQYF.

The chain joins TRBV5-1 to TRBJ1-2, with D unresolved. The CDR3 is 13 amino acids. V lost 1 base and J 8 bases, leaving 12 bases between the germline ends. Germline CDR1 SGHRS, CDR2 YFSETQ. The CDR3 sequence is CASSLMADRGYTF. The CDR3 nucleotides read TGCGCCAGCAGCTTGATGGCGGATAGGGGCTACACCTTC.